This TCR beta chain was identified in a study of T cells after yellow fever vaccination. Study-wide context: In the case of low-cell-number fractions, SMART-Seq v4 Ultra Low Input was used for preparation. Regarding the study as a whole: The bulk population could contribute abundant contaminating clonotypes to FACS-sorted repertoires. At less than 97% for CD4 and approximately 89% for CD8, most primary-vaccination clones showed up again after the booster.

V lost 0 bases and J 4 bases, leaving 9 bases between the germline ends. Germline assignment: CDR1 SGHRS and CDR2 YFSETQ. The CDR3 totals 14 residues. This clonotype was observed a handful of times. Its cognate antigen is unknown. 5'RACE template switching added a universal primer site and UMIs to TCR cDNA. Each CDR3 protein gets one entry after TCRdb re-called the 5' RACE reads with MiXCR. The sample shows about 400,000 distinct CDR3 sequences, under 7.5% of them seen only once. The receptor's source is a man in his thirties or forties who received the YFV17D yellow fever vaccine. Sequencing used PBMCs, obtained 5 days after the yellow fever booster vaccination. The chain combines TRBV5-1 with TRBJ2-3; D gene unclear. The CDR3, as DNA: TGCGCCAGCAGCTTGGGGGTCAGCGCAGATACGCAGTATTTT. Translation gives CASSLGVSADTQYF.